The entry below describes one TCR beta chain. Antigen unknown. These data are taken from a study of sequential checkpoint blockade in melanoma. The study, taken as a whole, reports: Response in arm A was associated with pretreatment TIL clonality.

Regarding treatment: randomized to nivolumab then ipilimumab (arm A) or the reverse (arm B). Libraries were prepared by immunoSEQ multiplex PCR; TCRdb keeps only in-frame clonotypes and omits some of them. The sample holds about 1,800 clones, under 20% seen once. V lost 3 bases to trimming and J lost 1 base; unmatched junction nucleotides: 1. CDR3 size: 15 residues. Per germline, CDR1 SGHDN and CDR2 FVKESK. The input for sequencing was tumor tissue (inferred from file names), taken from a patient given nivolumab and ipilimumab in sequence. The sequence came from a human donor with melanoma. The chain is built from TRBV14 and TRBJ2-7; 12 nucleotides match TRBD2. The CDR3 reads CASSQGLAGSYEQYF. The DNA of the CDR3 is TGTGCCAGCAGCCAGGGACTAGCGGGTTCCTACGAGCAGTACTTC.